The clone carrying this T cell receptor beta chain turned up a few times. The antigen is unknown. Other nucleotide sequences in the sample specify the same CDR3. The data belong to a study of T cell responses to AZD1222 COVID-19 vaccine. At the level of the study: Timing groups of about 4 and about 12 weeks for second doses were pooled. Overall study findings and caveats: Mostly white British, mostly female donors; authors suggested clonal diversity may be underestimated. A rise in Spike-specific TCR breadth and depth followed two AZD1222 doses. The study found vaccine-associated CD4 TCRs spanning spike, dominant at 160-218 and 743-854.

Only in-frame clones appear in the TCRdb table, and some are missing; sequencing was by immunoSEQ multiplex PCR. The sample includes over 150,000 clones, over 75% seen only once; the top ten take approximately 2.9%. V lost 6 bases and J lost 1, with 6 bases in between. Germline loops: CDR1 LNHDA, CDR2 SQIVND (reference sequence). There are 12 residues in the CDR3. J is TRBJ1-1 and V is TRBV19; D gene unclear. The TCR originated in an adult in good health. The material sequenced was peripheral blood, taken on day 0 of AZD1222 vaccination. The CDR3 sequence is CASRRGNTEAFF. The CDR3, as DNA: TGTGCCAGTAGACGGGGGAACACTGAAGCTTTCTTT.